This TCR beta chain was recorded in a study of blood T cells in healthy people across ages. General study results and limits: Fewer expanded clones and more diversity marked long-lived versus aged donors.

This clonotype turned up a few times. Its antigen is undetermined. Sample-barcoded 5' priming and a J-beta primer mix drove a second PCR of roughly 6 to 12 cycles. TCRdb re-derived calls from the 5' RACE reads in MiXCR, one entry per CDR3 protein. The table has 700,000 or so distinct CDR3 sequences, about a fifth seen once. The receptor's source is a man in his 70s in good health. Sample: blood.

The CDR3 protein is CASRNGTVSGNTIYF. In DNA, the CDR3 is TGTGCCAGCAGAAACGGGACAGTCTCTGGAAACACCATATATTTT. The J gene is TRBJ1-3, the V gene TRBV7-2; the match to TRBD1 covers 7 bases. This CDR3 has 15 residues. Germline lookup yields CDR1 SGHTA and CDR2 FQGNSA. The junction had 5 bases not matched to a gene; V was cut back by 6 bases and J by 0 bases.